Given below is one T cell receptor beta chain in context. Its antigen is not known. The source of the sample is a study of T cell responses to AZD1222 COVID-19 vaccine. Study results and caveats: Only a handful of AZD1222 recipients, more than 5 in all, had baseline seropositivity. Clonal diversity was possibly underestimated, and white British individuals and females predominated among donors. After two AZD1222 doses, spike-specific TCR breadth and depth rose versus day 0.

Both about-4-week and about-12-week second-dose recipients were combined. This CDR3 spans 15 amino acids. V was shortened by 0 bases and J by 2 bases, with 9 bases between the two germline ends. The germline CDR1 and CDR2 sequences are MNHEY and SVGEGT. The data were produced by immunoSEQ multiplex PCR, yet TCRdb's version contains in-frame clones alone and is incomplete. The sample includes roughly 120,000 clones, around 85% seen only once; the top ten take approximately 4.4%. The source material was peripheral blood, sampled 28 days after the second AZD1222 dose. The receptor comes from an adult who received the AZD1222 COVID-19 vaccine. V and J are TRBV6-2 or TRBV6-3 and TRBJ2-3, with TRBD1 as a possible D gene (5 bases). The CDR3 sequence: CASSYSRQPTDTQYF. The CDR3 region has the DNA TGTGCCAGCAGTTACTCGAGACAGCCCACAGATACGCAGTATTTT.